These T cell receptor beta chains were read from a single sample in a study of T cell changes during pregnancy in multiple sclerosis. Some clones are missing from TCRdb's copy, which holds only in-frame ones; the method was immunoSEQ multiplex PCR. This sample yields 65,000 to 85,000 clones, of which about 93% are seen a single time; around 0.91% belongs to the top ten. Sequencing used peripheral blood, obtained in the second trimester of pregnancy. All receptors derive from a female donor in good health, enrolled as a control in a pregnancy study. CDR3s include the opening cysteine and the closing phenylalanine or tryptophan. A D gene is named only where the DNA matches it firmly. The listing skips clone size in some rows; elsewhere it reads once, few, many or a size class.

clone_size cdr3_length d_call j_call v_call cdr3_nt cdr3_aa
- 15 - TRBJ2-2 TRBV29-1 TGCAGCGTTGAAGACGGCCAGGCTAACACCGGGGAGCTGTTTTTT CSVEDGQANTGELFF
- 15 - TRBJ2-7 TRBV27 TGTGCCAGCAGTCTTCGGGCCCGAGGGACCTACGAGCAGTACTTC CASSLRARGTYEQYF
- 13 TRBD1 TRBJ1-1 TRBV10-3 TGTGCCATCAGTGCCGAACAGGGGACTGAAGCTTTCTTT CAISAEQGTEAFF
- 17 TRBD2 TRBJ2-7 TRBV28 TGTGCCAGCAGTTTATCTCTTGGACTAGTCGTTGAATACGAGCAGTACTTC CASSLSLGLVVEYEQYF
- 15 TRBD2 TRBJ2-7 TRBV27 TGTGCCAGCAGTTTATCGGCTAGCGGTAACTACGAGCAGTACTTC CASSLSASGNYEQYF
- 23 TRBD2 TRBJ2-1 TRBV2 TGTGCCAGCAGTATATCAGTGGGGGGACCTCTGGTAGCGGGAGACAGCTCCTACAATGAGCAGTTCTTC CASSISVGGPLVAGDSSYNEQFF
- 15 TRBD1 TRBJ1-1 TRBV5-1 TGCGCCAGCAGCGAACGACAGGGAGTGAACACTGAAGCTTTCTTT CASSERQGVNTEAFF
- 15 - TRBJ1-3 TRBV5-4 TGTGCCAGCAGTTCAGGACAGCTCTCTGGAAACACCATATATTTT CASSSGQLSGNTIYF
- 15 - TRBJ2-5 TRBV5-8 TGTGCCAGCAGCCCTCTAGTAGGCAGCGGGGAGACCCAGTACTTC CASSPLVGSGETQYF
- 19 TRBD2 TRBJ2-5 TRBV4-1 TGCGCCAGCAGCCAAGCCCCGGGACTAGCGGGAGGCGCTGAAGAGACCCAGTACTTC CASSQAPGLAGGAEETQYF
- 15 TRBD2 TRBJ2-7 TRBV6-4 TGTGCCAGCAGTTCCTTAGCGGGAGCGTCCTACGAGCAGTACTTC CASSSLAGASYEQYF
- 16 TRBD2 TRBJ2-7 TRBV5-6 TGTGCCAGCAGCTTTGTCGGGACGGGGGGTTCCTACGAGCAGTACTTC CASSFVGTGGSYEQYF
- 15 TRBD2 TRBJ2-3 TRBV6-1 TGTGCCAGCAAAAGACTAGCGGGGAGCACAGATACGCAGTATTTT CASKRLAGSTDTQYF
- 16 - TRBJ2-3 TRBV5-1 TGCGCCAGCAGCATGGATAGCGGTTTAGGCACAGATACGCAGTATTTT CASSMDSGLGTDTQYF
- 13 TRBD1 TRBJ1-2 TRBV10-3 TGTGCCATCAGTGACAGGGGGTCGGGCGGCTACACCTTC CAISDRGSGGYTF
- 15 - TRBJ2-1 TRBV2 TGTGCCAGCACTGAGGGTGCGGGATTCCTTCGGGAGCAGTTCTTC CASTEGAGFLREQFF
- 15 TRBD1 TRBJ2-7 TRBV9 TGTGCCAGCAGCGCCACAGGGGGCTGGGGTGGCGAGCAGTACTTC CASSATGGWGGEQYF
- 13 - TRBJ1-2 TRBV30 TGTGCCTGGAGCCAGGGAATGGGCTATGGCTACACCTTC CAWSQGMGYGYTF
- 18 TRBD2 TRBJ2-3 TRBV9 TGTGCCAGCAGCGTTGGACTAGCGGGAGTCAAAGGCACAGATACGCAGTATTTT CASSVGLAGVKGTDTQYF
- 16 - TRBJ2-7 TRBV5-1 TGCGCCAGCAGCCTTCACTCGAAACTTCCTACCTACGAGCAGTACTTC CASSLHSKLPTYEQYF
- 17 TRBD2 TRBJ2-7 TRBV7-8 TGTGCCAGCAGCTTAGTCAGGCCTAGCGGGTTGACCTACGAGCAGTACTTC CASSLVRPSGLTYEQYF
- 12 - TRBJ1-5 TRBV18 TGTGCCAGCTCACCAGTAGATCAGCCCCAGCATTTT CASSPVDQPQHF
- 15 TRBD1 TRBJ2-1 TRBV11-1 TGTGCCAGCAGCCGAAGAGGGACAGTCTACAATGAGCAGTTCTTC CASSRRGTVYNEQFF
- 16 TRBD1 TRBJ2-1 TRBV9 TGTGCCAGCAGCGTAGGACAGGGAGAAGGCTACAATGAGCAGTTCTTC CASSVGQGEGYNEQFF
- 17 TRBD2 TRBJ2-3 TRBV9 TGTGCCAGCAGCGTAGTACTCGCGGGAGGTGGCGCAGATACGCAGTATTTT CASSVVLAGGGADTQYF
- 16 - TRBJ2-3 TRBV27 TGTGCCAGCAGTTTAATGGGGGCCTCTAGCACAGATACGCAGTATTTT CASSLMGASSTDTQYF
- 15 - TRBJ2-7 TRBV27 TGTGCCAGCAGTTTATCGGGTAGCTTACTCTACGAGCAGTACTTC CASSLSGSLLYEQYF
- 15 TRBD2 TRBJ2-7 TRBV9 TGTGCCAGCAGCGTAGTTTCTAGCGGGATCGACGAGCAGTACTTC CASSVVSSGIDEQYF
- 15 TRBD1 TRBJ1-2 TRBV11-2 TGTGCCAGCAGCTCTCTGGGACAGGGATTCTATGGCTACACCTTC CASSSLGQGFYGYTF
once 14 - TRBJ1-2 TRBV11-2 TGTGCCAGCAGCCCCGCCTACAGAAAGTATGGCTACACCTTC CASSPAYRKYGYTF
- 15 TRBD1 TRBJ2-3 TRBV5-1 TGCGCCAGCAGCTTGGGACAGGGGGGGACAGATACGCAGTATTTT CASSLGQGGTDTQYF
- 12 TRBD1 TRBJ1-2 TRBV2 TGTGCCAGCAGTGACAAGGGGGCTGGCTACACCTTC CASSDKGAGYTF
- 16 - TRBJ2-7 TRBV5-1 TGCGCCAGCACCATAACGGGGATCGGGGTTGGTAACGAGCAGTACTTC CASTITGIGVGNEQYF
- 11 - TRBJ2-3 TRBV7-9 TGTGCCAGCAGCCGGACAGCGGAGCAGTATTTT CASSRTAEQYF
- 18 TRBD2 TRBJ2-1 TRBV2 TGTGCCAGCAGGTGGAAGACTAGCGGTTTACCCGAGGCCAATGAGCAGTTCTTC CASRWKTSGLPEANEQFF
- 13 - TRBJ1-3 TRBV5-1 TGCGCCAGCAGCCCTGGACTTGGAAACACCATATATTTT CASSPGLGNTIYF
- 12 - TRBJ1-1 TRBV9 TGTGCCAGCAGTGGATGGGCCGGCCAAGCTTTCTTT CASSGWAGQAFF
- 14 - TRBJ1-5 TRBV7-2 TGTGCCAGCGGGGCCTTGGATAGCAATCAGCCCCAGCATTTT CASGALDSNQPQHF
once 14 - TRBJ2-1 TRBV6-6 TGTGCCAGCAGTTTGGTCCCTCCGAGGGATGAGCAGTTCTTC CASSLVPPRDEQFF
- 17 TRBD1 TRBJ1-2 TRBV5-1 TGCGCCAGCAGCTTGGTGGGACAGGGTGGTAAGGACTATGGCTACACCTTC CASSLVGQGGKDYGYTF
- 17 - TRBJ2-3 TRBV5-1 TGCGCCAGCAGCTTGGATGTCGGGGGAGCGTATGGAGATACGCAGTATTTT CASSLDVGGAYGDTQYF
- 13 TRBD2 TRBJ2-7 TRBV4-1 TGCGCCAGCAGCGGGACTAGCAGCTACGAGCAGTACTTC CASSGTSSYEQYF
once 14 - TRBJ1-1 TRBV30 TGTGCCTGGAGTGGAAACAGGGAGAACACTGAAGCTTTCTTT CAWSGNRENTEAFF
- 16 - TRBJ1-1 TRBV5-1 TGCGCCAGCAGCAGAATATTTTCCGCGGATAACACTGAAGCTTTCTTT CASSRIFSADNTEAFF
- 16 - TRBJ1-5 TRBV4-1 TGCGCCAGCAGCCAATCCCGCGGAACAGGGATTCAGCCCCAGCATTTT CASSQSRGTGIQPQHF
- 15 TRBD2 TRBJ2-3 TRBV6-5 TGTGCCAGCAGTTACTCGAAGCGGGAGACAGATACGCAGTATTTT CASSYSKRETDTQYF